This T cell receptor (beta chain) derives from a study of blood T cell repertoires in COVID-19. The protocol was immunoSEQ multiplex PCR, while the TCRdb copy is restricted to in-frame clones and leaves out a portion. The data hold roughly 100,000 clones, with approximately 89% observed a single time. This CDR3 region has 15 residues. Germline lookup yields CDR1 SGHNT and CDR2 YENEEA. V lost 3 bases, J lost 4 bases, and 6 bases stayed unmatched. Sequenced sample: peripheral blood. The receptor was isolated from a woman aged 80 or older in a cohort sampled during active COVID-19. This sequence joins TRBV11-3 and TRBJ2-1; 7 bases align to TRBD2. The CDR3 reads CASSLGSGGYNEQFF. CDR3 in DNA: TGTGCCAGCAGCTTGGGGTCGGGGGGTTACAATGAGCAGTTCTTC.